This TCR beta chain comes out of a study of T-cell reconstitution after alpha-beta-depleted transplantation in children. Study-wide results and caveats: Recipient T cells and thymic progenitors that survived were the source of the high TCRbeta diversity seen at day 60 in some patients. Expanded graft clones, several hundred of them, were reportedly the source of alpha-beta T cells about two months after transplant. T-cell numbers and diversity, one year after transplant, stemmed largely from T cells that were newly produced.

Researchers prepared the TCRbeta library using unique molecular identifiers, the study reports. TCRdb passed the PCR reads through MiXCR, listing each CDR3 protein once. Among approximately 130,000 distinct CDR3 sequences listed, roughly 10% were seen once. Points on this clonotype: Its antigen remains unidentified.

The sample here was PBMCs, mostly from graft donor cells, taken 180 days after TCRalphabeta/CD19-depleted stem cell transplant. The source is a girl under three years old who had a stem cell transplant for combined immunodeficiency, so the T cells may come from the graft donor.

CDR3 loop: CSASGTGTLETQYF. The CDR3 DNA follows: TGCAGTGCTTCCGGGACAGGGACATTAGAGACCCAGTACTTC. This chain joins TRBV20-1 and TRBJ2-5, with 9 nucleotides matching TRBD1. CDR3 length: 14 amino acids. Germline-derived CDR1 and CDR2 are DFQATT and SNEGSKA (reference sequence). V lost 5 bases and J lost 4; bases outside the gene matches: 8.